A selection of T cell receptor beta chains follows, all from one sample in a study of CXCR3-negative and CXCR3-positive naive CD8 T cells. One entry per CDR3 protein, without DNA, is what TCRdb gives after re-calling the 5' RACE reads. The sample totals about 82,000 distinct CDR3 sequences. The sample was naive CXCR3- CD8+ T cells from blood. The receptors derive from a human donor in good health. Some clones in this sample may be carry-over from other donors' samples. The CDR3 runs from the conserved cysteine through the conserved F or W. The listing skips clone size in some rows; elsewhere it reads once, few, many or a size class.

TRBV4-3,TRBJ1-2,medium-sized,14,CASSLDRFNYGYTF
TRBV29-1,TRBJ1-1,.,15,CSVEFGGAVGTEAFF
TRBV6-2/TRBV6-3,TRBJ2-1,.,15,CASSSSGSSYNEQFF
TRBV7-9,TRBJ2-2,.,15,CASSLSTANTGELFF
TRBV29-1,TRBJ2-5,.,15,CSVDLNGTPGETQYF
TRBV5-1,TRBJ2-5,.,16,CASSLGLAGEIETQYF
TRBV23-1,TRBJ1-5,.,18,CASSQKESDRDQYQPQHF
TRBV25-1,TRBJ2-6,.,18,CASSEYWVGASGANVLTF
TRBV25-1,TRBJ1-5,.,14,CASSELAGPQPQHF
TRBV29-1,TRBJ2-7,.,16,CSVVGTGTSGDYEQYF
TRBV7-9,TRBJ2-1,.,12,CASSFARNEQFF
TRBV6-5,TRBJ2-7,.,12,CASSWGDYEQCF
TRBV20-1,TRBJ2-1,.,17,CSARDELTATSYNEQFF
TRBV7-9,TRBJ1-2,.,16,CASSLATGAANYGYTF
TRBV5-6,TRBJ2-1,.,17,CASSLALAGGSYDEQFF
TRBV4-1,TRBJ2-7,.,16,CASSPRGGGTLYEQYF
TRBV2,TRBJ1-5,.,14,CASTPGQGHQPQHF
TRBV27,TRBJ1-5,.,13,CASSLRFNQPQHF
TRBV29-1,TRBJ1-2,.,13,CSVEDGRPYGYTF
TRBV30,TRBJ1-1,.,12,CAYQGLDTEAFF
TRBV7-9,TRBJ1-1,.,15,CASSSADSMNTEAFF
TRBV29-1,TRBJ2-2,.,13,CSGDYRNTGELFF
TRBV7-9,TRBJ1-1,.,13,CASSPTATLEAFF
TRBV28,TRBJ1-5,.,15,CASSPKTGGDQPQHF
TRBV27,TRBJ2-1,.,12,CASCPGGNEQFF
TRBV7-6,TRBJ1-1,.,13,CASSSLADTEAFF
TRBV6-2/TRBV6-3,TRBJ2-1,.,14,CASNPGREYNEQFF
TRBV29-1,TRBJ2-5,.,14,CSVSALDRVETQYF
TRBV29-1,TRBJ1-4,.,11,CSVELIGKLFF
TRBV29-1,TRBJ2-5,.,14,CSVDGLAGAETQYF
TRBV7-2,TRBJ2-3,.,14,CASSLLPGADTQYF
TRBV12-3/TRBV12-4,TRBJ2-7,.,15,CASSQTGESSYEQYF
TRBV15,TRBJ2-7,.,13,CATSRDSRPEQYF
TRBV30,TRBJ1-1,.,12,CAWSLGNTEAFF
TRBV6-6,TRBJ2-1,.,14,CASSQTESYNEQFF
TRBV5-5,TRBJ2-5,.,16,CASSPRGGGVQETQYF
TRBV5-5,TRBJ2-7,.,13,CASSLAWGDEQYF
TRBV5-1,TRBJ2-3,.,16,CASSKTSGGGTDTQYF
TRBV29-1,TRBJ1-2,.,12,CSVESDFYGYTF
TRBV14,TRBJ1-1,.,14,CASSQYTGGREAFF
TRBV7-7,TRBJ1-2,.,17,CASSPRTGADVNYGYTF
TRBV27,TRBJ2-1,.,15,CASSFAGTSYNEQFF
TRBV20-1,TRBJ1-2,.,12,CSAIATNYGYTF
TRBV15,TRBJ2-6,.,17,CATSSPTGPPGANVLTF
TRBV4-1,TRBJ2-7,.,15,CVSSQVSDGAYEQYF
TRBV9,TRBJ1-2,.,15,CASSSPGQGPYGYTF
TRBV7-2,TRBJ1-3,.,16,CASSLPGGLSGNTIYF
TRBV7-3,TRBJ1-1,large,13,CASSWTGNTEAFF
TRBV6-2/TRBV6-3,TRBJ2-7,.,15,CASSKLAGPSYEQYF
TRBV7-9,TRBJ2-1,.,17,CASSDAHQGAAYNEQFF
TRBV7-3,TRBJ2-3,.,13,CASSLIRGDTQYF
TRBV13,TRBJ1-2,.,14,CASSLQGEGIGYTF
TRBV29-1,TRBJ2-2,.,15,CSVQGQGSPTGELFF
TRBV9,TRBJ1-1,.,13,CASSPQMNTEAFF
TRBV29-1,TRBJ2-1,.,16,CSVGNWVAGVDNEQFF
TRBV6-1,TRBJ2-1,.,15,CASSDRDYSYNEQFF
TRBV29-1,TRBJ2-2,.,13,CSVEFWNTGELFF
TRBV29-1,TRBJ2-1,.,15,CSCLLGPSSYNEQFF
TRBV5-8,TRBJ2-5,.,13,CASPGLKQETQYF
TRBV29-1,TRBJ2-7,.,13,CSVEVRGTYEQYF